This T cell receptor beta chain appears in the sequencing data of a study of blood T cells in healthy people across ages. For the second PCR, which ran for about 6 to 11 cycles, a sample-barcoded 5' primer and a J-beta primer mix were used. Via MiXCR, TCRdb re-called the 5' RACE reads, giving one row per CDR3 protein. This table holds 700,000 to 900,000 distinct CDR3 sequences, about 55% found once. This CDR3 has 14 residues. Germline V gene sequence: CDR1 DFQATT, CDR2 SNEGSKA (reference sequence). V gave up 1 base and J gave up 6 bases, with 13 bases separating them. V and J are TRBV20-1 and TRBJ2-1, with unresolved D. Specimen: blood. This TCR came from a man at least 80 years old in good health. The CDR3 coding sequence is TGCAGTGCTAGAGGAACAGTAGGGCGCAATGAGCAGTTCTTC. This gives the protein CSARGTVGRNEQFF.